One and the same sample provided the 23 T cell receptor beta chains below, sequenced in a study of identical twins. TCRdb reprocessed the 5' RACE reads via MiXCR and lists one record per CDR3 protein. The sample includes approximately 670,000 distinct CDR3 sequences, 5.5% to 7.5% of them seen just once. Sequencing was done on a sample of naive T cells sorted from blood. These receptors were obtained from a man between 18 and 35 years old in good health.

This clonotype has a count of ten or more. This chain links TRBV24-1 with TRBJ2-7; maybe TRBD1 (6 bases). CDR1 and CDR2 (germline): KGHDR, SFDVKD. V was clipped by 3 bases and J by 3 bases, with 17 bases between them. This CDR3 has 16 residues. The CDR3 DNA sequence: TGTGCCACCAGTGATGATGGACAGACCGAGATCTACGAGCAGTACTTC. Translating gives CATSDDGQTEIYEQYF.

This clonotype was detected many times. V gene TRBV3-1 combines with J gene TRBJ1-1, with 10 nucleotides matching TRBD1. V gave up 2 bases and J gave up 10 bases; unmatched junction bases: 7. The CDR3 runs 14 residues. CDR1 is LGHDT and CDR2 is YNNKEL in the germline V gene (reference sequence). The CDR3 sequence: CASSQRQGAQVAFF. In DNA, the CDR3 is TGTGCCAGCAGCCAAAGACAGGGGGCTCAGGTAGCTTTCTTT.

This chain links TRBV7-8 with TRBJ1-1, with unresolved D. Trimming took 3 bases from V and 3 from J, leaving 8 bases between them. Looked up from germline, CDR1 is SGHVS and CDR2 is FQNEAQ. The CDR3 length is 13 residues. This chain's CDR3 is CASSFSLDTEAFF. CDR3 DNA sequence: TGTGCCAGCAGCTTTTCGTTGGACACTGAAGCTTTCTTT.

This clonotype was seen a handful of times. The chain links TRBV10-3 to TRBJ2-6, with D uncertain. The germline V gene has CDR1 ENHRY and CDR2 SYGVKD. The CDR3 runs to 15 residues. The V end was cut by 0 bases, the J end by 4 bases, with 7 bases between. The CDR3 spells CAISESTSGANVLTF. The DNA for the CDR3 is TGTGCCATCAGTGAGTCGACATCCGGGGCCAACGTCCTGACTTTC.

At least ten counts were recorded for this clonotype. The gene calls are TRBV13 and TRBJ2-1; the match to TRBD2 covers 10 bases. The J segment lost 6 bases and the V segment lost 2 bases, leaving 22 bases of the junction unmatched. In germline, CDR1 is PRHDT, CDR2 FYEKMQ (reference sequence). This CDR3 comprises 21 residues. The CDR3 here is CASSLKFRAQLLAGDGNEQFF. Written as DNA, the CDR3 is TGTGCCAGCAGCTTAAAGTTCCGGGCCCAACTTCTAGCGGGAGATGGCAATGAGCAGTTCTTC.

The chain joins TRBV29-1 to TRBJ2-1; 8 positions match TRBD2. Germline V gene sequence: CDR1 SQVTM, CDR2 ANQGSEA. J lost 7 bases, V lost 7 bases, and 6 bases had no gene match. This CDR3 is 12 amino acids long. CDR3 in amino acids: CSAPGGANEQFF. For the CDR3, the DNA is TGCAGCGCCCCCGGGGGGGCGAATGAGCAGTTCTTC.

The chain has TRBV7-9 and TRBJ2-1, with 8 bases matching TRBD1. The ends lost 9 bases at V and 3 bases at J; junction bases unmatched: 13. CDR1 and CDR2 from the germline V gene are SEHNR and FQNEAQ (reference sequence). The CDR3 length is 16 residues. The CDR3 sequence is CASRAAGTGVYNEQFF. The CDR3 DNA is TGTGCCAGTCGAGCTGCCGGGACAGGCGTCTACAATGAGCAGTTCTTC.

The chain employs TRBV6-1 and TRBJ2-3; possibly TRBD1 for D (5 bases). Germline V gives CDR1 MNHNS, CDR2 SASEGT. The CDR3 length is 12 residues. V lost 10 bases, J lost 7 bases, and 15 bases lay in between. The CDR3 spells CATDQGRNTQYF. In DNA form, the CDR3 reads TGTGCCACCGACCAGGGTCGAAATACGCAGTATTTT.

This chain's CDR3 is CASSQERLAYLYEQYF. CDR3 nucleotide sequence: TGTGCCAGCAGCCAAGAACGGCTAGCGTACCTCTACGAGCAGTACTTC. The chain carries TRBV3-1 and TRBJ2-7; D may be TRBD2 (6 bases). Trimming took off 0 bases at V and 3 bases at J, with 15 bases between the two ends. The CDR3 is 16 amino acids. CDR1 is LGHDT and CDR2 is YNNKEL in the germline V gene (reference sequence).

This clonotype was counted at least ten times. In nucleotides, the CDR3 is TGCAGTGCTAGATATGGGGAGTGGATCACAGATACGCAGTATTTT. Residues: CSARYGEWITDTQYF. The V and J genes are TRBV20-1 and TRBJ2-3, with TRBD2 as a possible D gene (5 bases). V lost 2 bases and J lost 2, with 14 bases in between. The CDR3 sequence is 15 residues long. Germline V gene lookup returns CDR1 DFQATT and CDR2 SNEGSKA (reference sequence).

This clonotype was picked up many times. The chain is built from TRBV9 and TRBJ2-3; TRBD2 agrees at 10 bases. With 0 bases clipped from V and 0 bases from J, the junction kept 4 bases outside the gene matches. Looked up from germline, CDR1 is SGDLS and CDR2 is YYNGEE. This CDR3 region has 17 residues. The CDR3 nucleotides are TGTGCCAGCAGCGTAGATCCTAGCGGGGGTAGCACAGATACGCAGTATTTT. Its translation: CASSVDPSGGSTDTQYF.

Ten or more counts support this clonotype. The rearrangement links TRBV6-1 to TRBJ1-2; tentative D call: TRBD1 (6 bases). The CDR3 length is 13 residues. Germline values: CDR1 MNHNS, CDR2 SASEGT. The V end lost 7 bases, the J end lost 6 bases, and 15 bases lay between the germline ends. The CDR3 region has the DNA TGTGCCAGCACCCACAGGGAGAGAAATGGCTACACCTTC. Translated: CASTHRERNGYTF.

This CDR3 reads CASSDSRGTNLNQPQHF. CDR3 DNA: TGTGCCAGCAGTGATTCCAGGGGTACTAATTTAAATCAGCCCCAGCATTTT. The chain is built from TRBV6-1 and TRBJ1-5, with D perhaps TRBD1 (6 bases). V was pared by 3 bases and J by 4 bases, with 19 bases between. This CDR3 comprises 17 residues. Germline assignment: CDR1 MNHNS and CDR2 SASEGT.

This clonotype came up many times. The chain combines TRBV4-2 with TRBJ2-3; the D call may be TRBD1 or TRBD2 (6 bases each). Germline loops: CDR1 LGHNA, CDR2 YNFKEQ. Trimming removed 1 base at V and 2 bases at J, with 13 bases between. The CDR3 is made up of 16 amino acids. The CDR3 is CASSQVPGATTDTQYF. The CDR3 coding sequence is TGTGCCAGCAGCCAAGTCCCGGGGGCTACCACAGATACGCAGTATTTT.

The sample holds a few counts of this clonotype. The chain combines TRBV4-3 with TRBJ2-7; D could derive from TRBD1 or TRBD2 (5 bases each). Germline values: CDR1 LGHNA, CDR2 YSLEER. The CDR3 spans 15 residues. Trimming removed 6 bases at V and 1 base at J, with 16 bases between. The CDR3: CASSFGTENSYEQYF. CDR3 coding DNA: TGCGCCAGCAGTTTTGGGACGGAGAATTCCTACGAGCAGTACTTC.

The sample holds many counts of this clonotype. The CDR3 sequence: CSARPGADTEAFF. CDR3 nucleotides: TGCAGTGCCCGGCCGGGGGCGGACACTGAAGCTTTCTTT. The V and J genes are TRBV20-1 and TRBJ1-1, with D perhaps matching TRBD1 (6 bases). Trimming pared 6 bases from V and 3 bases from J, leaving 14 bases between. CDR1 is DFQATT and CDR2 is SNEGSKA in the germline V gene (reference sequence). The CDR3 is 13 amino acids.

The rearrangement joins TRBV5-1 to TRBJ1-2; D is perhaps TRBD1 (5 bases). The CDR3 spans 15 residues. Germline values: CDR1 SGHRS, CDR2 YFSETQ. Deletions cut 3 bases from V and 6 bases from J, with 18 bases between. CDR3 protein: CASSSGPESGNGYTF. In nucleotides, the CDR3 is TGCGCCAGCAGCTCGGGACCGGAGTCGGGAAATGGCTACACCTTC.

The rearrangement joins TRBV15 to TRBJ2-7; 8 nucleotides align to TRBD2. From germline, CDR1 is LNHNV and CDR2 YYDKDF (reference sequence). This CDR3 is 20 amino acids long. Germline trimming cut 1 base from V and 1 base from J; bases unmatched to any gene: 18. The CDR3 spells CATSRAPGLGRIQPSYEQYV. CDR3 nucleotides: TGTGCCACCAGCAGAGCACCGGGACTAGGGAGGATCCAGCCTTCCTACGAGCAGTACGTC.

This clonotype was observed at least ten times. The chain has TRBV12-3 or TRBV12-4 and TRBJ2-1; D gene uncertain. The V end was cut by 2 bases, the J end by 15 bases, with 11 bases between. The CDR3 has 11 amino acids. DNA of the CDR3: TGTGCCAGCAGTTTAAACCCGAGGCTGTTCTTC. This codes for CASSLNPRLFF.

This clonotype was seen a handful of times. CDR3 nucleotide sequence: TGTGCCACCCCGGGTGCGGGAGTAGCTCCCGGGGAGCTGTTTTTT. Amino acids: CATPGAGVAPGELFF. The genes are TRBV6-1 and TRBJ2-2, with 7 bases matching TRBD2. The germline gives CDR1 MNHNS, CDR2 SASEGT. The trim removed 10 bases at V and 6 bases at J, leaving 14 bases unmatched. The CDR3 spans 15 residues.

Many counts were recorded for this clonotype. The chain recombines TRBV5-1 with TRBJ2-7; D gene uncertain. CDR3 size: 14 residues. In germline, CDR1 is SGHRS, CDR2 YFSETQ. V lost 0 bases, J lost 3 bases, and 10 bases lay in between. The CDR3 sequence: CASSLGPLDYEQYV. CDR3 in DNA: TGCGCCAGCAGCTTGGGCCCCTTAGACTACGAGCAGTACGTC.

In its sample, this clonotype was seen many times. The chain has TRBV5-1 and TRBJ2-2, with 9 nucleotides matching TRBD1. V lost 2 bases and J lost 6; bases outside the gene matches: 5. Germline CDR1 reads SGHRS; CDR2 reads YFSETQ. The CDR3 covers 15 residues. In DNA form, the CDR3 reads TGCGCCAGCAGCTTACCGGGACAGGGCCCCGGGGAGCTGTTTTTT. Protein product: CASSLPGQGPGELFF.

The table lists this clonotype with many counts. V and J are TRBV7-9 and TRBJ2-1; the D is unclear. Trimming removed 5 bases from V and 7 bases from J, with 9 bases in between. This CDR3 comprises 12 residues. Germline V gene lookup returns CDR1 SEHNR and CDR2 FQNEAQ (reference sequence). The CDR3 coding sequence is TGTGCCAGCAGCCAGTCTAGGAATGAGCAGTTCTTC. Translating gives CASSQSRNEQFF.